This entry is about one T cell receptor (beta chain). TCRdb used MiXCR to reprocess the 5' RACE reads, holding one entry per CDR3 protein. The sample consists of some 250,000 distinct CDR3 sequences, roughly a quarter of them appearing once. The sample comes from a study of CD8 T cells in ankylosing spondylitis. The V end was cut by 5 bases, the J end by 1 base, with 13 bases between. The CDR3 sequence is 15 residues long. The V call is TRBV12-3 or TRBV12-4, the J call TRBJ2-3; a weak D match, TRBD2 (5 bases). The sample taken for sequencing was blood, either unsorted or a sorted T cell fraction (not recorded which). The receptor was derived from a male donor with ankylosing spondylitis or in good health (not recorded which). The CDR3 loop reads CASSLGSARTDTQYF. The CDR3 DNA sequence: TGTGCCAGCAGTCTGGGTAGCGCTCGCACAGATACGCAGTATTTT.